This TCR beta chain is from a study of persistence of HIV-infected CD4 T cells. As for the study in general: The sample holds CD4+ T cells responsive to CMV or HIV-1 Gag.

Of note for this clone: Its antigen is currently unknown.

V was pared by 5 bases and J by 3 bases, with 19 bases between. The CDR3 has 16 amino acids. Germline V CDR1 and CDR2: MNHNY, SVGAGI (reference sequence). Study-wide points: Compared with CD3/CD28-stimulated cells, CMV- and Gag-responding cells showed lower TCRbeta richness. TCR analyses could not target the rare provirus-carrying CMV-responding cells.

Cells were stimulated with overlapping HIV-1 Gag 15-mer peptides. Memory cells lacking CD40L and CD69 with high CD45RO were sorted. Stimulated PBMCs had first been depleted of CD8+ T cells. Sequencing used immunoSEQ version 4 in survey mode. The data were produced by immunoSEQ multiplex PCR, yet TCRdb's version contains in-frame clones alone and is incomplete. The profile covers over 30,000 clones, with roughly four fifths appearing a single time and 0.97% taken by the ten largest. The J gene is TRBJ1-1, the V gene TRBV6-6; D possibly corresponds to TRBD1 (5 bases). The material was cultured CD4+ T cells from PBMCs, obtained from a patient who received antiretroviral therapy. This sequence was found in an adult with HIV. The donor label of this sample is uncertain. The chain's CDR3 is CASSQPRATGYTEAFF. The CDR3 nucleotides read TGTGCCAGCAGTCAACCCAGGGCCACGGGTTACACTGAAGCTTTCTTT.